This T cell receptor (beta chain) was identified during a study of CD8 T cells in Susac syndrome. Study-level information: The sequenced Susac syndrome patients included more than five who had clinically active disease and roughly 8 who were in remission. When blood was drawn, the patients with Susac syndrome were therapy-naive, on corticosteroids, or on intravenous immunoglobulin alone.

V lost 1 base to trimming and J lost 3 bases, with 13 bases between them. Per germline, CDR1 DFQATT and CDR2 SNEGSKA (reference sequence). The CDR3 has 14 amino acids. When the RNA was reverse transcribed, random hexamers were used with an input of roughly 0.5 to 1 ug. The method of amplification for TCR beta CDR3 was immunoSEQ multiplex PCR, covering 54 Vbeta and 13 Jbeta. TCRdb re-analysed the immunoSEQ multiplex PCR reads in MiXCR, keeping a single row per CDR3 protein. The sample has some 250,000 distinct CDR3 sequences, roughly 95% seen once. The chain recombines TRBV20-1 with TRBJ2-7; D might be TRBD1 (6 bases). The sequencing sample was made of CD4+ T cells from PBMCs. The TCR was taken from a human donor with Susac syndrome. In DNA form, the CDR3 reads TGCAGTGCTAGAGTTGGGACATACTTCTACGAGCAGTACTTC. This translates into CSARVGTYFYEQYF.